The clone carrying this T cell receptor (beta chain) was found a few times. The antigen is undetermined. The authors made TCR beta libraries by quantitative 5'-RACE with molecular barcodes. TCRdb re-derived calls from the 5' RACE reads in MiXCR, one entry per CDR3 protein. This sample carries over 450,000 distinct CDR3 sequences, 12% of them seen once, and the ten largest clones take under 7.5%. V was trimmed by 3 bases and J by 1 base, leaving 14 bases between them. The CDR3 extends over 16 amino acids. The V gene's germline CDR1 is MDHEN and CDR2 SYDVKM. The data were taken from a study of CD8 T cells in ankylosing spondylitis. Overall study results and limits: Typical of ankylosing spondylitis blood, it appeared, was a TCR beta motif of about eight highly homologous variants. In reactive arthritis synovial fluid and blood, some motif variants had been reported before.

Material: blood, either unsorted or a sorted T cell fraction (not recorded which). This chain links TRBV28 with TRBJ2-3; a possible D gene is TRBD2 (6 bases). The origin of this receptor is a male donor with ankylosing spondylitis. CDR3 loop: CASSFSGVRGTDTQYF. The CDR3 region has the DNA TGTGCCAGCAGTTTCTCGGGAGTCAGGGGCACAGATACGCAGTATTTT.